These 27 T cell receptor beta chains came from one sample sequenced in a study of blood T cells in healthy people across ages. With a J-beta primer mix and a sample-barcoded 5' primer, a second PCR ran about 7 to 12 cycles. TCRdb passed the 5' RACE reads through MiXCR, listing each CDR3 protein once. The sample yields hundreds of thousands of distinct CDR3 sequences, 52% seen once. Sequences were obtained from blood. These receptors all come from a man in his 60s in good health.

The chain combines TRBV4-1 with TRBJ1-2, with 8 nucleotides matching TRBD1. Trimming took 3 bases from V and 4 from J; bases not matched to a gene: 10. From germline, CDR1 is MGHRA and CDR2 YSYEKL. The CDR3 extends over 16 amino acids. The CDR3 DNA follows: TGCGCCAGCAGCCATGTTCGGACAGGGCCGCCCTATGGCTACACCTTC. This gives the protein CASSHVRTGPPYGYTF.

The chain is built from TRBV4-1 and TRBJ2-1; 10 nucleotides agree with TRBD2. With 0 bases clipped from V and 9 bases from J, the junction kept 8 bases outside the gene matches. Germline V CDR1 and CDR2: MGHRA, YSYEKL. There are 16 residues in the CDR3. The CDR3 reads CASSQDPAGGRFEQFF. CDR3 nucleotide sequence: TGCGCCAGCAGCCAAGATCCAGCGGGGGGGCGCTTTGAGCAGTTCTTC.

This clonotype was detected once. The chain uses TRBV3-1 and TRBJ1-2, with 8 bases fitting TRBD1. Trimming removed 1 base from V and 6 bases from J; junction bases left unmatched: 7. The CDR3 has 15 residues. Per the germline V gene, CDR1 is LGHDT and CDR2 is YNNKEL (reference sequence). The DNA for the CDR3 is TGTGCCAGCAGCCAAGCTGACAGGGGCCGTAATGGCTACACCTTC. This translates into CASSQADRGRNGYTF.

This clonotype was counted between two and nine times. The chain links TRBV28 to TRBJ2-4; 9 bases map to TRBD2. The J call could be wrong; TRBJ2-7 is a better fit for the DNA end. Germline V gene data show CDR1 as MDHEN and CDR2 as SYDVKM. This CDR3 comprises 16 residues. The CDR3 loop is CASSLGSSGGEAEQYF. The CDR3 bases are TGTGCCAGCAGTTTAGGGAGTAGCGGGGGAGAAGCCGAGCAGTACTTC.

The chain has TRBV7-3 and TRBJ2-3; D might be TRBD2 (6 bases). Germline V gene sequence: CDR1 SGHTA, CDR2 FQGTGA. V lost 1 base and J 4 bases, leaving 12 bases between the germline ends. CDR3 length equals 15 residues. In DNA form, the CDR3 reads TGTGCCAGCAGCTTAAACCCTAGCGCGGCAGATACGCAGTATTTT. Translation: CASSLNPSAADTQYF.

Ten or more counts support this clonotype. For the CDR3, the DNA is TGTGCCAGCAGCTTATTCGGACAGGGGTTCACCGGGGAGCTGTTTTTT. Its protein is CASSLFGQGFTGELFF. The chain uses TRBV11-2 and TRBJ2-2; 9 bases agree with TRBD1. The CDR3 covers 16 residues. The V gene's germline CDR1 is SGHAT and CDR2 FQNNGV. The V gene end was trimmed by 2 bases and the J gene end by 4 bases; junction bases not matched to a gene: 5.

The chain uses TRBV20-1 and TRBJ2-3; 10 bases align to TRBD1. The CDR3 spans 15 residues. Germline assignment: CDR1 DFQATT and CDR2 SNEGSKA (reference sequence). V lost 6 bases to trimming and J lost 1 base; unmatched junction nucleotides: 7. The CDR3 is CSARRGTGGTDTQYF. The CDR3 DNA reads as TGCAGTGCCCGCCGGGGGACAGGGGGCACAGATACGCAGTATTTT.

The chain recombines TRBV14 with TRBJ2-3, with TRBD2 matching 10 bases. Germline-derived CDR1 and CDR2 are SGHDN and FVKESK. The CDR3 is 15 amino acids. With V trimmed by 0 bases and J by 7 bases, 4 bases remained unmatched. The CDR3 bases are TGTGCCAGCAGCCAAGAGACTAGCGGGTGGCATACGCAGTATTTT. As protein: CASSQETSGWHTQYF.

This clonotype was seen only a few times. This chain joins TRBV6-2 or TRBV6-3 and TRBJ2-7, with 14 bases lining up with TRBD2. CDR1 is MNHEY and CDR2 is SVGEGT in the germline V gene. The CDR3 loop spans 14 amino acids. Trimming at V came to 10 bases and at J to 5 bases, leaving 7 bases not matched to a gene. This chain's CDR3 is CATRTSGRSNEQYF. The CDR3 coding sequence is TGTGCCACCCGGACTAGCGGGAGGTCGAACGAGCAGTACTTC.

This clonotype was seen more than once but under ten times. This chain links TRBV7-2 with TRBJ2-1, with D unresolved. Germline V gives CDR1 SGHTA, CDR2 FQGNSA. The V and J ends lost 1 base and 5 bases respectively, with 6 bases between them. This CDR3 has 13 amino acids. CDR3 region: CASSLVPHNEQFF. Written as DNA, the CDR3 is TGTGCCAGCAGCTTAGTGCCCCACAATGAGCAGTTCTTC.

The rearrangement links TRBV7-2 to TRBJ2-4, with TRBD1 matching 9 bases. This CDR3 is 15 amino acids long. V lost 6 bases, J lost 5 bases, and 8 bases stayed unmatched. Germline CDR1 SGHTA, CDR2 FQGNSA. The CDR3 here is CASSTGTGFQNIQYF. CDR3 DNA sequence: TGTGCCAGCAGTACCGGGACAGGGTTCCAAAACATTCAGTACTTC.

This rearrangement joins TRBV29-1 to TRBJ2-1, with D perhaps assigned TRBD1 or TRBD2 (5 bases each). The germline gives CDR1 SQVTM, CDR2 ANQGSEA. The V end was cut by 4 bases, the J end by 3 bases, with 19 bases between. The CDR3 is 16 residues long. CDR3 protein: CSVGGSRGPVYNEQFF. CDR3 DNA: TGCAGCGTTGGGGGGTCGAGGGGCCCAGTCTACAATGAGCAGTTCTTC.

This clonotype has just a few counts. The chain has TRBV12-3 or TRBV12-4 and TRBJ2-5, with D unclear. The CDR3 runs 11 residues. Between the trimmed V and J ends, which lost 5 bases and 7 bases, there was a span of 8 bases. CDR3 in DNA: TGTGCCAGCAGTCTCTGGGTGACCCAGTACTTC. This translates into CASSLWVTQYF.

This clonotype was observed a few times. This chain links TRBV20-1 with TRBJ2-1; D gene uncertain. With 6 bases removed from V and 8 bases from J, the gap between germline ends came to 14 bases. The CDR3 is made up of 12 amino acids. The germline V gene has CDR1 DFQATT and CDR2 SNEGSKA (reference sequence). CDR3 nucleotide sequence: TGCAGTGCCCCCCGGGTTGTTGATGAGCAGTTCTTC. Its protein product is CSAPRVVDEQFF.

The chain couples TRBV29-1 to TRBJ1-2; maybe TRBD1 (6 bases). Trimming removed 5 bases at V and 6 bases at J, with 16 bases between. The germline V gene has CDR1 SQVTM and CDR2 ANQGSEA. This CDR3 region has 13 residues. The CDR3 region has the DNA TGCAGCGTTCTAATAGGGGGGCGGGATGGCTACACCTTC. Its translation: CSVLIGGRDGYTF. Using reference TRBV29-1 and TRBJ1-2 for the parts outside the CDR3, the full variable domain is SAVISQKPSRDICQRGTSLTIQCQVDSQVTMMFWYRQQPGQSLTLIATANQGSEATYESGFVIDKFPISRPNLTFSTLTVSNMSPEDSSIYLCSVLIGGRDGYTFGSGTRLTVV.

J is TRBJ2-1 and V is TRBV6-5; TRBD2 aligns across 12 bases. The V segment lost 3 bases and the J segment 7 bases; nucleotides outside the gene matches: 7. Germline V gene sequence: CDR1 MNHEY, CDR2 SVGAGI. The CDR3 has 16 amino acids. DNA of the CDR3: TGTGCCAGCAGTTATCCTAGCGGGGGGGCAAGGAATGAGCAGTTCTTC. Translation: CASSYPSGGARNEQFF.

This clonotype was counted at least ten times. The V and J genes are TRBV28 and TRBJ2-4; perhaps TRBD2 as D (6 bases). Trimming left V 3 bases short and J 0 bases short, with 15 bases between. Germline CDR1 MDHEN, CDR2 SYDVKM. The CDR3 loop spans 17 amino acids. The CDR3 sequence is CASSLGLAVLAKNIQYF. CDR3 DNA: TGTGCCAGCAGTTTGGGCTTAGCGGTACTAGCCAAAAACATTCAGTACTTC.

Ten or more counts support this clonotype. V gene TRBV12-3 or TRBV12-4 combines with J gene TRBJ2-7; 7 nucleotides match TRBD2. The CDR3 is made up of 15 amino acids. Trimming at V came to 8 bases and at J to 1 base, leaving 11 bases not matched to a gene. CDR3 DNA: TGTGCCAGCTCTTCCCCTTTCGGGGGGTCCTACGAGCAGTACTTC. This gives the protein CASSSPFGGSYEQYF.

This rearrangement joins TRBV5-1 to TRBJ2-7, with D perhaps TRBD2 (6 bases). Matching the DNA end better, TRBJ2-5 makes the J call doubtful. The CDR3 contains 15 residues. The germline CDR1 and CDR2 sequences are SGHRS and YFSETQ. CDR3 residues: CASSLAGWALGTQYF. The CDR3 coding sequence is TGCGCCAGCAGCTTAGCGGGTTGGGCCTTGGGGACCCAGTACTTC.

The chain joins TRBV29-1 to TRBJ1-4; D is unclear. V dropped 1 base and J dropped 2 bases, with 5 bases sitting between them. The CDR3 sequence is 13 residues long. Germline values: CDR1 SQVTM, CDR2 ANQGSEA. The CDR3 loop reads CSVEGATNEKLFF. In nucleotides, the CDR3 is TGCAGCGTTGAAGGGGCGACTAATGAAAAACTGTTTTTT.

The V call is TRBV27, the J call TRBJ2-4; 7 bases line up with TRBD2. The CDR3 contains 15 residues. CDR1 MNHEY and CDR2 SMNVEV come from the germline V gene (reference sequence). With 6 bases clipped from V and 0 bases from J, the junction kept 5 bases outside the gene matches. The CDR3 region has the DNA TGTGCCAGCAGCCAAAGCGGGGTAGCCAAAAACATTCAGTACTTC. Translating it yields CASSQSGVAKNIQYF.

DNA of the CDR3: TGTGCCAGCAGTGATGGGATCCGCGGGACCCAGTACTTC. Translation: CASSDGIRGTQYF. The rearrangement links TRBV2 to TRBJ2-5; D ambiguous. V shed 3 bases and J shed 7 bases, with 12 bases lying between them. CDR3 length: 13 residues. Germline CDR1 and CDR2: SNHLY and FYNNEI.

The gene calls are TRBV10-2 and TRBJ2-7; the D is unclear. The V gene's germline CDR1 is WSHSY and CDR2 SAAADI. Trimming pared 0 bases from V and 12 bases from J, leaving 15 bases between. CDR3 length equals 13 residues. The CDR3 DNA is TGCGCCAGCAGTGAGTCCGCGACCCCTCCAAGGTACTTC. Encoded protein: CASSESATPPRYF.

The chain uses TRBV28 and TRBJ2-4; the match to TRBD1 covers 8 bases. This CDR3 spans 16 amino acids. Germline lookup yields CDR1 MDHEN and CDR2 SYDVKM. V shed 4 bases, J shed 0 bases, and the junction held 5 bases outside the gene matches. CDR3 bases: TGTGCCAGCAGTTCCGGACAGGGCTTAGCCAAAAACATTCAGTACTTC. Translating gives CASSSGQGLAKNIQYF.

The V gene is TRBV28, the J gene TRBJ1-2; a possible D gene is TRBD1 (5 bases). The CDR3 contains 14 residues. The germline V gene has CDR1 MDHEN and CDR2 SYDVKM. Trimming pared 5 bases from V and 3 bases from J, leaving 13 bases between. CDR3 nucleotide sequence: TGTGCCAGCAGTCCCCGGGGGACGGACTATGGCTACACCTTC. Translating it yields CASSPRGTDYGYTF.

Details on this clonotype: This may arise from a read error, as a much more abundant clone is one base away. The genes are TRBV27 and TRBJ2-7, with 7 bases matching TRBD1. The CDR3 is made up of 16 amino acids. Germline assignment: CDR1 MNHEY and CDR2 SMNVEV (reference sequence). CDR3 coding DNA: TGTGCCAGCAGTTCCGTCGGACAGGCGAGCTCCTGCGAGCAGTACTTC. This encodes CASSSVGQASSCEQYF.

The chain links TRBV12-3 or TRBV12-4 to TRBJ2-1; D unclear. V was shortened by 6 bases and J by 9 bases, with 9 bases between the two germline ends. The CDR3 length is 11 residues. In DNA, the CDR3 is TGTGCCAGCAGCCTGGACGTTGAGCAGTTCTTC. This translates into CASSLDVEQFF.